The next 13 T cell receptor beta chains were all read from a single sample in a study of breast tumors, draining lymph nodes, adjacent tissues. TCRdb re-called the multiplex PCR reads with MiXCR, one entry per CDR3 protein. The profile covers about 60,000 distinct CDR3 sequences, with 57% appearing a single time and about 19% taken by the ten largest. Sequenced sample: breast tumor tissue. The receptors stem from a female donor with breast cancer. Some clones in this sample may be carry-over from other donors' samples.

V gene TRBV20-1 combines with J gene TRBJ2-3; 14 nucleotides line up with TRBD2. CDR3 size: 18 residues. Per germline, CDR1 DFQATT and CDR2 SNEGSKA (reference sequence). Trimming at V came to 5 bases and at J to 2 bases, leaving 12 bases not matched to a gene. The CDR3 DNA sequence: TGCAGTGCTTTACCGGGACTAGCGGGAGTGGACCCCACAGATACGCAGTATTTT. This translates into CSALPGLAGVDPTDTQYF.

As concerns this clonotype: It may be a read error: a sequence one base away is much more abundant. This chain joins TRBV12-3 or TRBV12-4 and TRBJ2-2; TRBD1 matches at 8 bases. V shed 7 bases and J 4 bases; nucleotides not matched to a gene: 8. This CDR3 contains 15 residues. CDR3 amino acids: CASNDPGQGTGELFF. DNA of the CDR3: TGTGCCAGCAACGACCCCGGACAGGGCACCGGGGAGCTGTTTTTT.

The V and J genes are TRBV20-1 and TRBJ2-3, with TRBD2 matching 7 bases. In germline, CDR1 is DFQATT, CDR2 SNEGSKA (reference sequence). Trimming cost V 3 bases and J 3 bases; bases outside gene matches: 9. This CDR3 is built from 15 residues. CDR3 sequence reads: CSASDGGTGTDTQYF. The CDR3 DNA follows: TGCAGTGCTAGTGACGGGGGGACCGGGACAGATACGCAGTATTTT.

Regarding this clonotype: One end of the junction varies from germline; a read error may be responsible. The rearrangement uses TRBV12-3 or TRBV12-4 and TRBJ1-1; no clear D gene. The CDR3 totals 13 residues. The CDR3 spells CASSHGLNTEACF. The CDR3 nucleotides read TGTGCCAGCAGTCACGGACTTAACACTGAAGCTTGCTTT.

This chain links TRBV3-1 with TRBJ1-1; 7 bases match TRBD1. The germline CDR1 and CDR2 sequences are LGHDT and YNNKEL (reference sequence). The CDR3 length is 13 residues. After removal of 0 bases from V and 11 bases from J, the junction contained 6 bases not matched to a gene. In DNA form, the CDR3 reads TGTGCCAGCAGCCAAGAGAGATTGACAGGGGCTTTCTTT. Its translation is CASSQERLTGAFF.

The chain is built from TRBV20-1 and TRBJ2-5; 13 bases match TRBD2. Germline CDR1 is DFQATT and CDR2 is SNEGSKA (reference sequence). V dropped 5 bases and J dropped 4; count of bases not matched to a gene: 7. This CDR3 has 15 residues. The DNA for the CDR3 is TGCAGTGCTTTGACGGGACTAGCGGGGTCAGAGACCCAGTACTTC. Translating gives CSALTGLAGSETQYF.

The rearrangement uses TRBV29-1 and TRBJ1-2, with 7 nucleotides matching TRBD1. The CDR3 has 13 residues. CDR1 and CDR2 (germline): SQVTM, ANQGSEA. After removal of 4 bases from V and 2 bases from J, the junction contained 4 bases not matched to a gene. The CDR3: CSVAGGVNYGYTF. The CDR3 DNA reads TGCAGCGTTGCAGGGGGGGTAAACTATGGCTACACCTTC.

At least ten counts were recorded for this clonotype. A read error may account for a junction end that differs from germline. J is TRBJ2-5 and V is TRBV7-8, with D tentatively TRBD1 or TRBD2 (7 bases each). The CDR3 length is 17 residues. The germline gives CDR1 SGHVS, CDR2 FQNEAQ. This chain's CDR3 is CASSSRKQGRAEEPQYF. The DNA of the CDR3 is TGTGCCAGCAGCTCTCGAAAACAGGGGAGGGCCGAAGAGCCCCAGTACTTC.

This chain connects TRBV6-6 to TRBJ2-7; 9 bases match TRBD1. The CDR3 has 15 residues. Per germline, CDR1 MNHNY and CDR2 SVGAGI (reference sequence). Trimming at V came to 5 bases and at J to 0 bases, leaving 5 bases not matched to a gene. CDR3 loop: CASSHRDRASYEQYF. As DNA, the CDR3 is TGTGCCAGCAGTCACCGGGACAGGGCCTCCTACGAGCAGTACTTC.

The chain couples TRBV2 to TRBJ2-1; D remains unclear. Trimming stripped 3 bases from V and 9 bases from J, with 15 bases between. CDR3 length: 14 residues. The germline V gene has CDR1 SNHLY and CDR2 FYNNEI. The CDR3 region is CASSDQAARPEQFF. In DNA form, the CDR3 reads TGTGCCAGCAGTGATCAGGCAGCCCGGCCTGAGCAGTTCTTC.

This clonotype occurred many times. The rearrangement links TRBV6-1 to TRBJ2-2; possibly TRBD1 for D (5 bases). V lost 4 bases and J 2 bases, leaving 14 bases between the germline ends. There are 16 residues in the CDR3. Germline CDR1 and CDR2: MNHNS and SASEGT. The CDR3 DNA reads as TGTGCCAGCAGTGGATCTCGGACACTAAACACCGGGGAGCTGTTTTTT. Translating gives CASSGSRTLNTGELFF.

The V gene is TRBV19, the J gene TRBJ1-5; maybe TRBD1 (5 bases). The CDR3 sequence is 15 residues long. Germline loops: CDR1 LNHDA, CDR2 SQIVND (reference sequence). The V end was cut by 2 bases, the J end by 3 bases, with 11 bases between. CDR3 nucleotides: TGTGCCAGTAGTATATCACCGGGGGACAATCAGCCCCAGCATTTT. Translation gives CASSISPGDNQPQHF.

The chain is built from TRBV15 and TRBJ2-7; no definite D call. V was shortened by 0 bases and J by 3 bases, with 3 bases between the two germline ends. The germline V gene encodes CDR1 LNHNV and CDR2 YYDKDF (reference sequence). This CDR3 is 12 amino acids long. CDR3 in amino acids: CATSRDHYEQYF. CDR3 coding DNA: TGTGCCACCAGCAGAGACCACTACGAGCAGTACTTC.